This TCR beta chain was sequenced in a study of blood T cell repertoires in COVID-19. V lost 5 bases and J 1 base, leaving 12 bases between the germline ends. Per germline, CDR1 LNHDA and CDR2 SQIVND (reference sequence). This CDR3 spans 16 amino acids. Clones were read by immunoSEQ multiplex PCR, and TCRdb kept only the in-frame ones, dropping some. The sample lists about 160,000 clones; 75% to 85% were seen once. This clone turned up a few times. What was sequenced was peripheral blood. The chain uses TRBV19 and TRBJ1-6, with a weak D call TRBD1 (6 bases). The clonotype comes from a human donor in a cohort sampled during active COVID-19. The CDR3 region is CASSYRERSYNSPLHF. DNA of the CDR3: TGTGCCAGTAGTTACAGGGAAAGGTCCTATAATTCACCCCTCCACTTT. Filled out from reference TRBV19 and TRBJ1-6, the complete variable domain reads DGGITQSPKYLFRKEGQNVTLSCEQNLNHDAMYWYRQDPGQGLRLIYYSQIVNDFQKGDIAEGYSVSREKKESFPLTVTSAQKNPTAFYLCASSYRERSYNSPLHFGNGTRLTVT.